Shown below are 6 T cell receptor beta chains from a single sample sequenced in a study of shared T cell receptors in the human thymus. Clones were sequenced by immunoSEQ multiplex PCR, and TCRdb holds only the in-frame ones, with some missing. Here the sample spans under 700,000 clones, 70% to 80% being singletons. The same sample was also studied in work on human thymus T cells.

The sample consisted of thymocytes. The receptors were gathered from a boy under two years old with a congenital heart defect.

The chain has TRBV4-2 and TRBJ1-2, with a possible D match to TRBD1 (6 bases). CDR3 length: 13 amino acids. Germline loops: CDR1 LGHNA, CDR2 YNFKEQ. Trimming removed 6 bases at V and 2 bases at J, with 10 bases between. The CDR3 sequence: CASRNRENYGYTF. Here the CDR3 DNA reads TGTGCCAGCAGAAACAGGGAGAACTATGGCTACACCTTC.

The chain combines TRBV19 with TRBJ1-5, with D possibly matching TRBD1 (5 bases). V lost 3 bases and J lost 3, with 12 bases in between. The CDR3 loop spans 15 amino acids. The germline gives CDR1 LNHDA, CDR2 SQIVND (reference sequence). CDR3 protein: CASSIREGPNQPQHF. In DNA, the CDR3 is TGTGCCAGTAGTATTCGGGAGGGGCCCAATCAGCCCCAGCATTTT.

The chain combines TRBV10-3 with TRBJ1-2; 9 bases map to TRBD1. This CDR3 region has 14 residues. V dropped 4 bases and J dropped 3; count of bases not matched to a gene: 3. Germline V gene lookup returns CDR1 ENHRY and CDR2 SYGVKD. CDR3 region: CAISVTGGYYGYTF. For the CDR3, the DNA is TGTGCCATCAGTGTTACAGGGGGCTACTATGGCTACACCTTC.

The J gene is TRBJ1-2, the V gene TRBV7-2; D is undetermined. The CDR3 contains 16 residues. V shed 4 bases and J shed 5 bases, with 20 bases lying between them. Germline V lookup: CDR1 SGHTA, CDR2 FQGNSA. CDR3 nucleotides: TGTGCCAGCAGCTACCCTGGTGGAGGACGGGCTTATGGCTACACCTTC. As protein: CASSYPGGGRAYGYTF.

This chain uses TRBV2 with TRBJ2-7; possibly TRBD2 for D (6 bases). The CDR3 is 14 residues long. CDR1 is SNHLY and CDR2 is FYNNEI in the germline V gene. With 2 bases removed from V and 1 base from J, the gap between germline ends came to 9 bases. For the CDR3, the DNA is TGTGCCAGCAGTGAAACGGGAGCTTCCTACGAGCAGTACTTC. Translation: CASSETGASYEQYF.

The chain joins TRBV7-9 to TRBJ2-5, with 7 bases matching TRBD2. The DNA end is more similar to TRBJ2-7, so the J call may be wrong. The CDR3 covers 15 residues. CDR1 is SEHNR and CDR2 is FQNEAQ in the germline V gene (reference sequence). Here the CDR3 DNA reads TGTGCCAGCAGCTTAATCCAGCGGGGTTCCTACGAGCAGTACTTC. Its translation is CASSLIQRGSYEQYF.